This T cell receptor (beta chain) was recovered during a study of blood T cell repertoires in COVID-19. Study background: There were acute and convalescent COVID-19 samples, and they came from the United States, Italy and Spain. PBMCs, B-cell-depleted T cells, or T cells provided the cDNA or gDNA that made up the material.

Original handling: Nucleated cell counts were estimated from reference gene primer amplification. This table comes from immunoSEQ multiplex PCR, and its TCRdb copy is limited to in-frame clones, with some not included. V and J calls and clone size are as listed in that table; D and trimming were resolved from the DNA. The sample shows roughly 230,000 clones, just under 85% of them seen only once. Notes on this clone: Other DNA sequences in the same sample also yield this CDR3.

After removal of 5 bases from V and 3 bases from J, the junction contained 4 bases not matched to a gene. Germline CDR1 SNHLY, CDR2 FYNNEI. The CDR3 loop spans 14 amino acids. This chain uses TRBV2 with TRBJ1-5; TRBD1 matches 7 bases. What was sequenced was peripheral blood. The sequence was obtained from a woman aged 60-70 years with active or convalescent COVID-19. The CDR3: CASSPGQTNQPQHF. The CDR3 region has the DNA TGTGCCAGCAGTCCGGGACAGACCAATCAGCCCCAGCATTTT.